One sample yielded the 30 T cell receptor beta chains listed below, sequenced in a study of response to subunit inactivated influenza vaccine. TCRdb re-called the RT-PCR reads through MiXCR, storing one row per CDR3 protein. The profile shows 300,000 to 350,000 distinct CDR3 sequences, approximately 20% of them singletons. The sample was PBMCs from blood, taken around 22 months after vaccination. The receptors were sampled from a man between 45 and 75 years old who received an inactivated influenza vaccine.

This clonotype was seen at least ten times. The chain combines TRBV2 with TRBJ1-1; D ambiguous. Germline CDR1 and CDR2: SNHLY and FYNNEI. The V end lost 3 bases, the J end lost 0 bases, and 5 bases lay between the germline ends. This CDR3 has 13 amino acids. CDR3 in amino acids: CASSEGVNTEAFF. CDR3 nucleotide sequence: TGTGCCAGCAGTGAGGGAGTGAACACTGAAGCTTTCTTT.

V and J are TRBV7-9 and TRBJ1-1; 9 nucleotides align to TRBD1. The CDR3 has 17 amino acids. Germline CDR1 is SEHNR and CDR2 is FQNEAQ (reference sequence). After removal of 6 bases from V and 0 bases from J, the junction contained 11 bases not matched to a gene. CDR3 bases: TGTGCCAGCAGTCTAGGGACAGGGCAGGGGCTGAACACTGAAGCTTTCTTT. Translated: CASSLGTGQGLNTEAFF.

The chain's CDR3 is CASNSGGGYYTEAFF. Here the CDR3 DNA reads TGTGCCAGCAACTCCGGGGGGGGCTATTACACTGAAGCTTTCTTT. This chain links TRBV5-5 with TRBJ1-1; possible D gene TRBD1, 6 bases. CDR1 and CDR2 (germline): SGHKS, YYEKEE (reference sequence). The CDR3 spans 15 residues. Trimming shortened V by 6 bases and J by 3 bases, and 18 bases separated the two germline ends.

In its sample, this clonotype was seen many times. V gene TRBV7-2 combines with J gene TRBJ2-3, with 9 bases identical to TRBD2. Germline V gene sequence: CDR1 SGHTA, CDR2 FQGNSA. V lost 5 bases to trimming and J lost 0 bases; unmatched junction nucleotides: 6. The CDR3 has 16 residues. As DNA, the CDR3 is TGTGCCAGCAGCCCGGAGCGGGGGGTTAGCACAGATACGCAGTATTTT. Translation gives CASSPERGVSTDTQYF. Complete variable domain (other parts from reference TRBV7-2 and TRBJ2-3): GAGVSQSPSNKVTEKGKDVELRCDPISGHTALYWYRQSLGQGLEFLIYFQGNSAPDKSGLPSDRFSAERTGGSVSTLTIQRTQQEDSAVYLCASSPERGVSTDTQYFGPGTRLTVL.

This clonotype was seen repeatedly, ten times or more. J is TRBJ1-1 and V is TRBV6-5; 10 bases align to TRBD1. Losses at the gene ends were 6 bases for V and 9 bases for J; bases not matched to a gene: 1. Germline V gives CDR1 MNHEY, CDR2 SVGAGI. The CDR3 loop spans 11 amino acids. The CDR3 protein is CASRTGGQAFF. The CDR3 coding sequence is TGTGCCAGCAGGACAGGGGGCCAAGCTTTCTTT.

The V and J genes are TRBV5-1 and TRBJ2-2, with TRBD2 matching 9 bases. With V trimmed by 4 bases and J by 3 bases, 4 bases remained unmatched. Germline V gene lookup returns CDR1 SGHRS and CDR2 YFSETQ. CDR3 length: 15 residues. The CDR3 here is CASSGRLADTGELFF. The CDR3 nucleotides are TGCGCCAGCAGCGGGAGACTAGCGGACACCGGGGAGCTGTTTTTT.

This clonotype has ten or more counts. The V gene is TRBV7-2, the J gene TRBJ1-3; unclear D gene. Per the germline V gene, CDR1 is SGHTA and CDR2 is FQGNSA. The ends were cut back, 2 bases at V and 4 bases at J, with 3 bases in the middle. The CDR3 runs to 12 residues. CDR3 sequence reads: CASSLLGNTIYF. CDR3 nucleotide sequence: TGTGCCAGCAGCTTACTAGGAAACACCATATATTTT.

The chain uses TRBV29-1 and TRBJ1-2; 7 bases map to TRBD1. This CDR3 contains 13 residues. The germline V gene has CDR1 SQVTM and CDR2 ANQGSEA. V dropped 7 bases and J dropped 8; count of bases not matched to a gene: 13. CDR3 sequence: CSGGLDRAIGYTF. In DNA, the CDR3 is TGCAGCGGGGGACTTGACAGGGCTATCGGCTACACCTTC.

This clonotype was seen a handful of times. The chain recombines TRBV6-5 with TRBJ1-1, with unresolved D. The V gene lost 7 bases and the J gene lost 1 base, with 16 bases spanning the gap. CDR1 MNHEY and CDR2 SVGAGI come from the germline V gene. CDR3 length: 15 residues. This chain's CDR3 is CASNSSPESNTEAFF. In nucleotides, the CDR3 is TGTGCCAGCAATTCAAGCCCAGAATCGAACACTGAAGCTTTCTTT.

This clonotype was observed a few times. The CDR3 region is CASSPGVQKNTEAFF. For the CDR3, the DNA is TGCGCCAGCAGCCCTGGGGTCCAGAAGAACACTGAAGCTTTCTTT. V is TRBV5-1 and J is TRBJ1-1; D is unresolved. CDR3 size: 15 residues. CDR1 is SGHRS and CDR2 is YFSETQ in the germline V gene. The V gene lost 4 bases and the J gene lost 1 base, with 14 bases spanning the gap.

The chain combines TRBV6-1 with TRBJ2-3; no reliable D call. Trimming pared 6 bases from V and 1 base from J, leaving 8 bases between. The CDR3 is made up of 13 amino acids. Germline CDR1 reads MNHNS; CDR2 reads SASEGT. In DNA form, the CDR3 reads TGTGCCAGCAGGAGGCACGGCACAGATACGCAGTATTTT. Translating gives CASRRHGTDTQYF.

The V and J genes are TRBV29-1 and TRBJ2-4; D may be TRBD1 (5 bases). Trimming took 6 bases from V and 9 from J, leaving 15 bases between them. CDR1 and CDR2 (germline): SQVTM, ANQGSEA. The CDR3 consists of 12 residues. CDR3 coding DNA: TGCAGCGTCGAACAGGTTAATGGCATTCAGTACTTC. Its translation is CSVEQVNGIQYF.

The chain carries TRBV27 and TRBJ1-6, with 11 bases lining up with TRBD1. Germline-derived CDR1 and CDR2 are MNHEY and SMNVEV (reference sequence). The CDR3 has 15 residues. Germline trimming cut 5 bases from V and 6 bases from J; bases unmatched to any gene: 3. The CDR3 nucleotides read TGTGCCAGCAGTGACGGGACAGGGGGTAATTCACCCCTCCACTTT. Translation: CASSDGTGGNSPLHF.

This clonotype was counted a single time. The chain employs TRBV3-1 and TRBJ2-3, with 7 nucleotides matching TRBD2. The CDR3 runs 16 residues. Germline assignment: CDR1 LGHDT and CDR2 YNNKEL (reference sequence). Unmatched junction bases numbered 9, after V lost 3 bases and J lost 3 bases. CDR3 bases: TGTGCCAGCAGCCATGCTACATCGGGGGGAACAGATACGCAGTATTTT. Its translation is CASSHATSGGTDTQYF.

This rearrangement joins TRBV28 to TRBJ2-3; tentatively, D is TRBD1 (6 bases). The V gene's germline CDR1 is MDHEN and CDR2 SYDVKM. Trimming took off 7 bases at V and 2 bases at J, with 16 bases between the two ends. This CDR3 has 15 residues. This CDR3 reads CASILAGVTTDTQYF. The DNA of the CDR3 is TGTGCCAGCATCCTTGCAGGGGTCACCACAGATACGCAGTATTTT.

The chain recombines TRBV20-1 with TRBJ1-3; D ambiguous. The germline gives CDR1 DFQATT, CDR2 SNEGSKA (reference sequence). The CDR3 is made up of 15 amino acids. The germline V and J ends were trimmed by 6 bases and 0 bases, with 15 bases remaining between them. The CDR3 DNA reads TGCAGTGCCCAAGGACCGGGAAACTCTGGAAACACCATATATTTT. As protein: CSAQGPGNSGNTIYF.

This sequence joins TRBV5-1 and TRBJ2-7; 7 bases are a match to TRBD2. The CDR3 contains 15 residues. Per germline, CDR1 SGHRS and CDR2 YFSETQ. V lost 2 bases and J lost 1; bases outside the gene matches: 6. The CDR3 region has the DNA TGCGCCAGCAGCTTTGAGTGGGGGGGTTCCTACGAGCAGTACTTC. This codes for CASSFEWGGSYEQYF.

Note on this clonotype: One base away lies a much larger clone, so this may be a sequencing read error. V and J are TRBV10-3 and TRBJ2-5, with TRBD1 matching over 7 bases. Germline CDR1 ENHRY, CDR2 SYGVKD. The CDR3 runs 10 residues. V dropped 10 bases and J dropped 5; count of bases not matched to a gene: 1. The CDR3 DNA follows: TGTGCCACCAGGGGGGAGACCCAGTACTTC. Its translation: CATRGETQYF.

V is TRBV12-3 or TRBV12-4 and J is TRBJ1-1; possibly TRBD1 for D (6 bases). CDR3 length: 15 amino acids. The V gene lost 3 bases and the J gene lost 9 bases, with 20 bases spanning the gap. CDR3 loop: CASSLGASRFSKAFF. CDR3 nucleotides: TGTGCCAGCAGTTTGGGGGCCAGCCGTTTCTCGAAAGCTTTCTTT.

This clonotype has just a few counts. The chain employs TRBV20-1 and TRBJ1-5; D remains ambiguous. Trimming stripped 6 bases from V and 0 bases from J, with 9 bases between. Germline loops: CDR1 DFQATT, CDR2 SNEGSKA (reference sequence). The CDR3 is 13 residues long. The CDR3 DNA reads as TGCAGTGCCGAACAGCTTAGCAATCAGCCCCAGCATTTT. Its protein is CSAEQLSNQPQHF.

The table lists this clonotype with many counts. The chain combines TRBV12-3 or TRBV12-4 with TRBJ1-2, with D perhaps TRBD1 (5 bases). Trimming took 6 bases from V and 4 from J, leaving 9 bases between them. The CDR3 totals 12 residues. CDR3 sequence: CASSPDSYGYTF. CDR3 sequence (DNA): TGTGCCAGCAGCCCCGACAGCTATGGCTACACCTTC.

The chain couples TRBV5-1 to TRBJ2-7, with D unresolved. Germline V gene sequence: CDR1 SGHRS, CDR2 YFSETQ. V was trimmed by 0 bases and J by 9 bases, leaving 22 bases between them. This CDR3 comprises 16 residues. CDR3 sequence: CASSLAGWAPMSAQYF. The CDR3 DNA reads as TGCGCCAGCAGCTTGGCCGGGTGGGCCCCGATGTCGGCGCAGTACTTC.

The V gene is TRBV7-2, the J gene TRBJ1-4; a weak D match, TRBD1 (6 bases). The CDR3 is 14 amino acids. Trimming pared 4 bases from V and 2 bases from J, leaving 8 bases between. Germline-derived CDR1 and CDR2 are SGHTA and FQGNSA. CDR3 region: CASSSQGTNEKLFF. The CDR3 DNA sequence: TGTGCCAGCAGCTCACAGGGCACTAATGAAAAACTGTTTTTT.

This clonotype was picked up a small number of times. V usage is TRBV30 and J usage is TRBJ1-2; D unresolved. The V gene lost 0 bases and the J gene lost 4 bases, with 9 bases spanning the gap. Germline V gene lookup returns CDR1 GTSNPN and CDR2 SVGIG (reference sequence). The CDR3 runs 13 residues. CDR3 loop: CAWSVGAGYGYTF. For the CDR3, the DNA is TGTGCCTGGAGTGTTGGTGCGGGCTATGGCTACACCTTC.

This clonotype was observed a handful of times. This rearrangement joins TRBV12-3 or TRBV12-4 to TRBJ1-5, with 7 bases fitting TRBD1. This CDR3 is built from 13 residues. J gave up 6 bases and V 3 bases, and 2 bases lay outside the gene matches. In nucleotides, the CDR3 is TGTGCCAGCAGTTTCGCAGGGGGTCAGCCCCAGCATTTT. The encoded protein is CASSFAGGQPQHF.

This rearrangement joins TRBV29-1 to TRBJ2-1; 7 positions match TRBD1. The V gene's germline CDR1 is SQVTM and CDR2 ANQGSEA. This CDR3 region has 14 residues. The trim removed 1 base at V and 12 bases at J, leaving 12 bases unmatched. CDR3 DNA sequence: TGCAGCGTTGAAGTAGGGACAGTTGAACTTGGGCAGTTCTTC. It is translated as CSVEVGTVELGQFF.

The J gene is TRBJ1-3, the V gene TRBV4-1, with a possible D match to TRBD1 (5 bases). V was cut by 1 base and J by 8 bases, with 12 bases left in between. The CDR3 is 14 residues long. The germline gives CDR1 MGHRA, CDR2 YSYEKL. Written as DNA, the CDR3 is TGCGCCAGCAGCCAAGCGGGACTTGGGTACACCATATATTTT. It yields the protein CASSQAGLGYTIYF.

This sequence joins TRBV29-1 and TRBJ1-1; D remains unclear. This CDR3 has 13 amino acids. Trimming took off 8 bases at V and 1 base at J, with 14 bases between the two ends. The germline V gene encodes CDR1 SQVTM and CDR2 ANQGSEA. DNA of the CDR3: TGCAGCTCAGCTGCCTTTGGGAACACTGAAGCTTTCTTT. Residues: CSSAAFGNTEAFF.

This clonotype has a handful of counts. The CDR3: CASSVLGQANGYTF. The CDR3, as DNA: TGTGCCAGCAGCGTTTTAGGGCAGGCTAATGGCTACACCTTC. The chain is built from TRBV9 and TRBJ1-2; D not resolved. The germline V and J ends were trimmed by 2 bases and 6 bases, with 14 bases remaining between them. Germline CDR1 and CDR2: SGDLS and YYNGEE. The CDR3 extends over 14 amino acids.

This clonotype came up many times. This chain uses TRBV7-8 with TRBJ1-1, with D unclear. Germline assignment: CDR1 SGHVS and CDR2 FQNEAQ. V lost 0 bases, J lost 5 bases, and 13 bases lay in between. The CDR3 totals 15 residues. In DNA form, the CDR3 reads TGTGCCAGCAGCTTAGCTCAGCGCGGACCGACTGAAGCTTTCTTT. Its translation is CASSLAQRGPTEAFF.